The clone carrying this TCR beta chain was picked up a small number of times. This record belongs to a study of PD-1 blockade in classical Hodgkin lymphoma. Time point indicated: cycle 4 day 1 (C4D1), after more than five weeks of nivolumab. Autologous stem cell transplantation was followed by relapse in every patient, and brentuximab vedotin exposure varied. Using immunoSEQ multiplex PCR, the repertoire was profiled, and TCRdb retains in-frame clones only, with some absent. The repertoire holds under 130,000 clones, with roughly 89% as singletons. Germline V gene data show CDR1 as LNHDA and CDR2 as SQIVND (reference sequence). The CDR3 is 12 residues long. Trimming shortened V by 6 bases and J by 3 bases, and 8 bases separated the two germline ends.

This chain connects TRBV19 to TRBJ1-1; no clear D gene. Here the sequenced sample was peripheral blood mononuclear cells (PBMCs), taken before the fourth cycle of nivolumab. This receptor was obtained from a human donor with classical Hodgkin lymphoma. The chain's CDR3 is CASRESDTEAFF. The CDR3 nucleotides read TGTGCCAGTAGGGAGAGCGACACTGAAGCTTTCTTT.